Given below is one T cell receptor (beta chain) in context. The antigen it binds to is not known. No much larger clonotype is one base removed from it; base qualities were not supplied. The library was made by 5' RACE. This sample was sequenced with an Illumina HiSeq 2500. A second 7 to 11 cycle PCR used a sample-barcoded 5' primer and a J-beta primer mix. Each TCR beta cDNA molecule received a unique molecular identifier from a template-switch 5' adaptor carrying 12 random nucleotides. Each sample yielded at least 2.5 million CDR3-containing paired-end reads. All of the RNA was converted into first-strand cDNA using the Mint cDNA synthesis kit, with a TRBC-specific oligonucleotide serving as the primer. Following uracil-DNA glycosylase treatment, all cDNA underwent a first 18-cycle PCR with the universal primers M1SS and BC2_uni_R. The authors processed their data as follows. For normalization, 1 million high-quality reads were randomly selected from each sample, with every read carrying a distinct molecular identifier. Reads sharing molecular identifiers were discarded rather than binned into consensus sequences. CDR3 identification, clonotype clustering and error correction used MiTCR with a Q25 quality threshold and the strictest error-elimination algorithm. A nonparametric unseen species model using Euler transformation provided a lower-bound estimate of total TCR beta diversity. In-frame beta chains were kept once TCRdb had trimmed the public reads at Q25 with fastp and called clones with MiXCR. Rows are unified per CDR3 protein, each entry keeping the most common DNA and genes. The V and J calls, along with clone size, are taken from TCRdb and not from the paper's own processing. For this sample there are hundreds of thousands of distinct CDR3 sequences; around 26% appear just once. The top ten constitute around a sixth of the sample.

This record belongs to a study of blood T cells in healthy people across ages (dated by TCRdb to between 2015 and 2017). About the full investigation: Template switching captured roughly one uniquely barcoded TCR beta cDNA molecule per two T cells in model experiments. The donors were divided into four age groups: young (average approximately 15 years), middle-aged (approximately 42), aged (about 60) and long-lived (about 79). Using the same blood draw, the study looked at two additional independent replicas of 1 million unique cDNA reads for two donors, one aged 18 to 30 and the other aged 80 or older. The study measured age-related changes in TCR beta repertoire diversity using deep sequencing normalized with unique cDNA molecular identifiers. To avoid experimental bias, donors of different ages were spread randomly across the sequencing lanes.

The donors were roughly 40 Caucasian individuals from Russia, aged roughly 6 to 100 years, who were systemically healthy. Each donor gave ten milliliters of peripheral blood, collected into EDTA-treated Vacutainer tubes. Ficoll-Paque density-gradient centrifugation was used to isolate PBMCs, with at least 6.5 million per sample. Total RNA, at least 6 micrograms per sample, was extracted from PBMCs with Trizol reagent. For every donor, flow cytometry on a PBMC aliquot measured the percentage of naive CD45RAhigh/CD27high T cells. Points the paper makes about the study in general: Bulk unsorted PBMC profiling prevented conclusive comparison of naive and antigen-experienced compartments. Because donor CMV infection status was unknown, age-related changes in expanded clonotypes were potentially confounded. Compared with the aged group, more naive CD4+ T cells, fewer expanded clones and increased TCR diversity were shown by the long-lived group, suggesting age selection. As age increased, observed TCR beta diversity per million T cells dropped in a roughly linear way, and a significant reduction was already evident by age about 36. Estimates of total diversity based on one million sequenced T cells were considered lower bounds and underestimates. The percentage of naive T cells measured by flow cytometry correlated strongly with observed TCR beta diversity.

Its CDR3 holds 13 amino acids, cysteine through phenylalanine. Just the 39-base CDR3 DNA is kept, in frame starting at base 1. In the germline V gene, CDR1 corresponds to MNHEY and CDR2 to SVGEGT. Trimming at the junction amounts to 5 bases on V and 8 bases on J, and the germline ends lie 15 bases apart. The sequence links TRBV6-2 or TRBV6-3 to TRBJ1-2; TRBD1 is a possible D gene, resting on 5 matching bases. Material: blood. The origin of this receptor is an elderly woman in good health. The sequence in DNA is TGTGCCAGCAGTGGACCGGGCCCAGGGGGCTACACCTTC. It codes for CASSGPGPGGYTF.